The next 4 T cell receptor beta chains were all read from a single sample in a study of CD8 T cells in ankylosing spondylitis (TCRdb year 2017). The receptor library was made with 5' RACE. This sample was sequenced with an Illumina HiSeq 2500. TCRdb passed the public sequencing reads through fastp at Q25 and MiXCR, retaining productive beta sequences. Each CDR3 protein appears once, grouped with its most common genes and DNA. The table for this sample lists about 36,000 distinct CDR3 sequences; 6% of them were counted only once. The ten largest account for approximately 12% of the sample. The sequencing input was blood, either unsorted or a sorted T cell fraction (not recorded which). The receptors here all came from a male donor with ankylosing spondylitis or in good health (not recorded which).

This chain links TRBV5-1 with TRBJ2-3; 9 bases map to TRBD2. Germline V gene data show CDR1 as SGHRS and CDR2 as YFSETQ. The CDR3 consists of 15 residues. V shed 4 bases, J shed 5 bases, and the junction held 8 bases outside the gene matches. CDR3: CASSISGRRGDTQYF. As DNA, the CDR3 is TGCGCCAGCAGCATTAGCGGGAGACGGGGAGATACGCAGTATTTT. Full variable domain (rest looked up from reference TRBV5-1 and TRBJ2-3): KAGVTQTPRYLIKTRGQQVTLSCSPISGHRSVSWYQQTPGQGLQFLFEYFSETQRNKGNFPGRFSGRQFSNSRSEMNVSTLELGDSALYLCASSISGRRGDTQYFGPGTRLTVL.

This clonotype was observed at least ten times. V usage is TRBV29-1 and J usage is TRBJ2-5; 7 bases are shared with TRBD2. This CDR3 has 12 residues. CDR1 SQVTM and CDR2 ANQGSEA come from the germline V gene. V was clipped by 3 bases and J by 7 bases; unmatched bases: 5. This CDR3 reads CSVEGGMGTQYF. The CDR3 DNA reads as TGCAGCGTTGAGGGAGGGATGGGGACCCAGTACTTC.

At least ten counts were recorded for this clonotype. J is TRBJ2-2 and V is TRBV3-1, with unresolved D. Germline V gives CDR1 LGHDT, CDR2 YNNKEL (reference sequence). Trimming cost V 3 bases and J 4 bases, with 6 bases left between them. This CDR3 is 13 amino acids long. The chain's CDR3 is CASSHPVTGELFF. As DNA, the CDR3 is TGTGCCAGCAGCCATCCCGTCACCGGGGAGCTGTTTTTT. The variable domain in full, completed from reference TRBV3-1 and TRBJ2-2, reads DTAVSQTPKYLVTQMGNDKSIKCEQNLGHDTMYWYKQDSKKFLKIMFSYNNKELIINETVPNRFSPKSPDKAHLNLHINSLELGDSAVYFCASSHPVTGELFFGEGSRLTVL.

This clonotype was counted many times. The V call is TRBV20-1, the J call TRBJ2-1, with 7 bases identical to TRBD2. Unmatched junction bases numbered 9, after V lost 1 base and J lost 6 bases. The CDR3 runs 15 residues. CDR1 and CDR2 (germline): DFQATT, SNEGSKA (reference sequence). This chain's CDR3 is CSARVGAGAGNEQFF. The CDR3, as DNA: TGCAGTGCTAGAGTAGGGGCGGGAGCGGGCAATGAGCAGTTCTTC.